The 15 T cell receptor beta chains below were found in one sample sequenced in a study of T cell repertoires in cytomegalovirus infection. TCRdb itself ran the reads through MiXCR, one entry per CDR3 protein. The sample holds about 450,000 distinct CDR3 sequences; 30% to 40% are singletons and the top ten take around 15%. Sequenced: PBMCs. The receptors shown here come from a human donor in good health (CMV status not recorded). Some clones in this sample may be carry-over from other donors' samples.

V gene TRBV28 combines with J gene TRBJ2-5; D may be TRBD2 (6 bases). Per the germline V gene, CDR1 is MDHEN and CDR2 is SYDVKM. The V end lost 5 bases, the J end lost 8 bases, and 15 bases lay between the germline ends. CDR3 length: 13 amino acids. CDR3 coding DNA: TGTGCCAGCAGTCCTGACGCGGGAAGTACCCAGTACTTC. Protein product: CASSPDAGSTQYF.

J is TRBJ2-6 and V is TRBV6-5; 8 bases align to TRBD1. Trimming took 1 base from V and 0 from J; bases not matched to a gene: 2. The CDR3 runs to 17 residues. CDR1 and CDR2 (germline): MNHEY, SVGAGI. CDR3 in amino acids: CASSYFDRGSGANVLTF. The DNA of the CDR3 is TGTGCCAGCAGTTACTTTGACAGGGGCTCTGGGGCCAACGTCCTGACTTTC.

For the CDR3, the DNA is TGTGCCAGCAGTTTTGGTTTGACAGGATCGACTTATGGCTACACCTTC. Residues: CASSFGLTGSTYGYTF. The V gene is TRBV28, the J gene TRBJ1-2; D possibly corresponds to TRBD1 (6 bases). Trimming took off 3 bases at V and 5 bases at J, with 19 bases between the two ends. Per germline, CDR1 MDHEN and CDR2 SYDVKM. This CDR3 contains 16 residues.

Note on this clonotype: Without the conserved terminal phenylalanine or tryptophan, this CDR3 likely stems from a read error. The chain links TRBV7-3 to TRBJ2-2; tentatively, D is TRBD1 (7 bases). V gave up 2 bases and J gave up 1 base, with 8 bases separating them. The CDR3 totals 15 residues. Germline V CDR1 and CDR2: SGHTA, FQGTGA. In nucleotides, the CDR3 is TGTGCCAGCAGCTTACAGGGGGGGAACACCGGGGAGCTGTTTTGT. Amino acid sequence: CASSLQGGNTGELFC.

There are many counts of this clonotype. The chain combines TRBV28 with TRBJ1-5; D uncertain. Between the trimmed V and J ends, which lost 3 bases and 5 bases, there was a span of 11 bases. CDR3 size: 14 residues. From germline, CDR1 is MDHEN and CDR2 SYDVKM. The DNA of the CDR3 is TGTGCCAGCAGTTTTGCCCCGCATCATCAGCCCCAGCATTTT. Its protein product is CASSFAPHHQPQHF.

The CDR3 region is CASSEPLGARNSPLHF. CDR3 coding DNA: TGCGCCAGCAGTGAGCCACTTGGGGCCCGGAATTCACCCCTCCACTTT. The V and J genes are TRBV10-2 and TRBJ1-6; perhaps TRBD1 as D (5 bases). There are 16 residues in the CDR3. The V gene lost 2 bases and the J gene lost 7 bases, with 15 bases spanning the gap. From germline, CDR1 is WSHSY and CDR2 SAAADI.

This clonotype was found once. The chain combines TRBV4-1 with TRBJ2-1; no clear D gene. Trimming took off 4 bases at V and 5 bases at J, with 9 bases between the two ends. The CDR3 extends over 13 amino acids. CDR1 is MGHRA and CDR2 is YSYEKL in the germline V gene. The CDR3 bases are TGCGCCAGCAGCCCCTTAATAGACAATGAGCAGTTCTTC. This sequence encodes CASSPLIDNEQFF.

This clonotype was counted between two and nine times. The genes are TRBV7-8 and TRBJ2-1; TRBD2 agrees at 9 bases. The CDR3 spans 16 residues. The germline V gene encodes CDR1 SGHVS and CDR2 FQNEAQ. The trim removed 5 bases at V and 2 bases at J, leaving 7 bases unmatched. Here the CDR3 DNA reads TGTGCCAGCAGCGTCGGAGCGGGGGGTGCCTACAATGAGCAGTTCTTC. Its protein product is CASSVGAGGAYNEQFF.

Comment on this clonotype: A read error is possible here, since a much larger clone lies one base away. The CDR3 carries no conserved terminal phenylalanine or tryptophan, so it likely arises from a read error. The DNA for the CDR3 is TGTGCCAGCAGCTTAGGGATTTCGGATGAGCAGTTCTTA. Residues: CASSLGISDEQFL. This chain uses TRBV7-9 with TRBJ2-1; D is unresolved. Germline values: CDR1 SEHNR, CDR2 FQNEAQ (reference sequence). V lost 1 base and J lost 8, with 9 bases in between. The CDR3 runs to 13 residues.

This clonotype has ten or more counts. J is TRBJ1-6 and V is TRBV7-8; D is unclear. Looked up from germline, CDR1 is SGHVS and CDR2 is FQNEAQ. V was cut by 2 bases and J by 5 bases, with 7 bases left in between. There are 14 residues in the CDR3. CDR3: CASSLLRDNSPLHF. CDR3 DNA: TGTGCCAGCAGCTTATTACGGGATAATTCACCCCTCCACTTT.

The chain links TRBV29-1 to TRBJ2-7; tentatively, D is TRBD1 or TRBD2 (5 bases each). This CDR3 spans 15 amino acids. Trimming shortened V by 1 base and J by 2 bases, and 15 bases separated the two germline ends. CDR1 and CDR2 (germline): SQVTM, ANQGSEA. CDR3 region: CSVEGSGTFPYEQYF. CDR3 bases: TGCAGCGTTGAAGGATCTGGGACGTTTCCCTACGAGCAGTACTTC.

This clonotype has a count of ten or more. The gene calls are TRBV7-9 and TRBJ2-1; unclear D gene. The CDR3 runs to 11 residues. Germline assignment: CDR1 SEHNR and CDR2 FQNEAQ (reference sequence). Trimming cost V 5 bases and J 13 bases, with 12 bases left between them. This chain's CDR3 is CASSPSLDQFF. CDR3 sequence (DNA): TGTGCCAGCAGCCCCTCCCTAGACCAGTTCTTC.

This clonotype has just one count. A much bigger clone sits one base away, suggesting this may be a read error. The CDR3 DNA reads as TGTGCCAGCAGTTTAAACCGGGCCCACGGTAAAGCTTTCTTT. Protein sequence: CASSLNRAHGKAFF. V and J are TRBV12-3 or TRBV12-4 and TRBJ1-1; unclear D gene. The CDR3 sequence is 14 residues long. Trimming pared 2 bases from V and 9 bases from J, leaving 16 bases between.

On this clonotype itself: The germline gene is not matched at one end of the junction; a read error may be the cause. The chain carries TRBV7-4 and TRBJ2-1, with TRBD1 matching over 7 bases. The CDR3 is made up of 14 amino acids. The V gene's germline CDR1 is SGHVT and CDR2 SQSDAQ. The CDR3 protein is CANSPGTAWHEQFF. DNA of the CDR3: TGTGCCAACAGCCCAGGGACAGCCTGGCATGAGCAGTTCTTC.

This clonotype appeared a few times. This may arise from a read error, as a much more abundant clone is one base away. The chain combines TRBV6-2 or TRBV6-3 with TRBJ2-2, with TRBD1 matching 8 bases. Germline CDR1 MNHEY, CDR2 SVGEGT. This CDR3 has 13 residues. With V trimmed by 6 bases and J by 3 bases, 0 bases remained unmatched. The CDR3 coding sequence is TGTGCCAGCAGGGACAGGGACACCGGGGAGCTGTTTTTT. This encodes CASRDRDTGELFF.